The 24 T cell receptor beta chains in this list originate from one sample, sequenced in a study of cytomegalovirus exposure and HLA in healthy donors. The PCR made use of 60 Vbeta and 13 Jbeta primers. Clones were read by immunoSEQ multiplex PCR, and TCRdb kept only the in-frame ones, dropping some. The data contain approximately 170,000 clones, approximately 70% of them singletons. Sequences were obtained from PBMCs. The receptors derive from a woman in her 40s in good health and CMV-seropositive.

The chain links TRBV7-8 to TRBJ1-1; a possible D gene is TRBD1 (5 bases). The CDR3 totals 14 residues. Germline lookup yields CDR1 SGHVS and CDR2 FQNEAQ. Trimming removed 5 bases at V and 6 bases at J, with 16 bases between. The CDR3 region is CASSEDRINPEAFF. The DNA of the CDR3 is TGTGCCAGCAGCGAAGACAGAATAAACCCTGAAGCTTTCTTT.

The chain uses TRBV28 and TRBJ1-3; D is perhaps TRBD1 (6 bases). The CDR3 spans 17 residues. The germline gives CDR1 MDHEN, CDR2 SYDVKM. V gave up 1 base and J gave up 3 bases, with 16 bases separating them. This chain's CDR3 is CASSLYPETGSGNTIYF. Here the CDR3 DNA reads TGTGCCAGCAGTTTATACCCCGAAACAGGGAGTGGAAACACCATATATTTT.

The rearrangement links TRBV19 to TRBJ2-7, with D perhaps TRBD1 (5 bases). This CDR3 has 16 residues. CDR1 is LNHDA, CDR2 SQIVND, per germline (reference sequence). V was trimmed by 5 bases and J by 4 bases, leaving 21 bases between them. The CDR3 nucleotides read TGTGCCAGTAGTTTTCGCGGAGACAGCAATTTTTACGAGCAGTACTTC. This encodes CASSFRGDSNFYEQYF.

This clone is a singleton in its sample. This CDR3 reads CASSARTGRIWETQYF. DNA of the CDR3: TGTGCCAGTAGTGCCCGGACAGGGAGGATATGGGAGACCCAGTACTTC. J is TRBJ2-5 and V is TRBV19, with TRBD1 matching over 8 bases. The trim removed 5 bases at V and 5 bases at J, leaving 13 bases unmatched. In germline, CDR1 is LNHDA, CDR2 SQIVND (reference sequence). The CDR3 runs 16 residues.

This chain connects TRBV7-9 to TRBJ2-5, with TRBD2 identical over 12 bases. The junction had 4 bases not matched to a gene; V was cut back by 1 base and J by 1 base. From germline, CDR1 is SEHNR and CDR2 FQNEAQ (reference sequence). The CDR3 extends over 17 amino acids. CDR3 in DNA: TGTGCCAGCAGCTTAGGACTAGCGGGAGACTTCCAAGAGACCCAGTACTTC. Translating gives CASSLGLAGDFQETQYF.

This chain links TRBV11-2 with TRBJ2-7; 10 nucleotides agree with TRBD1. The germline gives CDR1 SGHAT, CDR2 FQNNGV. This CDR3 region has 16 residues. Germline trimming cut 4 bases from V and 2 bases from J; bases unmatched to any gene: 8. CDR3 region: CASSYYFGTGAYEQYF. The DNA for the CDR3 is TGTGCCAGCAGCTACTACTTCGGGACAGGGGCCTACGAGCAGTACTTC.

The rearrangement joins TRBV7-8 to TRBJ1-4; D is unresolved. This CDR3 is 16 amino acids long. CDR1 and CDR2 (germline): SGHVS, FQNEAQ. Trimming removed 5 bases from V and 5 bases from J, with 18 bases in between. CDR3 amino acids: CASSPSRSTHNEKLFF. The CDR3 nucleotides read TGTGCCAGCAGCCCATCCCGGAGCACGCACAATGAAAAACTGTTTTTT. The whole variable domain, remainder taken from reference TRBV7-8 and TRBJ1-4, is GAGVSQSPRYKVAKRGQDVALRCDPISGHVSLFWYQQALGQGPEFLTYFQNEAQLDKSGLPSDRFFAERPEGSVSTLKIQRTQQEDSAVYLCASSPSRSTHNEKLFFGSGTQLSVL.

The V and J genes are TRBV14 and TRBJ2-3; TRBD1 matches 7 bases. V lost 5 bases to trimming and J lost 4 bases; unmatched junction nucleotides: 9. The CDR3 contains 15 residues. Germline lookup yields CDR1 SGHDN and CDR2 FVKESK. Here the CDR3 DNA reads TGTGCCAGCAGCGGGGGACAGTGGGTTTCAGATACGCAGTATTTT. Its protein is CASSGGQWVSDTQYF.

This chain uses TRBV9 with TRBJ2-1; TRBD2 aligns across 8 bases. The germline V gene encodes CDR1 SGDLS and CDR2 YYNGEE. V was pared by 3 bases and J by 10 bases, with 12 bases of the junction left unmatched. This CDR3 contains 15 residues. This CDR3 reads CASSAREGFSKEQFF. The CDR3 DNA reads TGTGCCAGCAGCGCCCGGGAGGGCTTTTCGAAGGAGCAGTTCTTC.

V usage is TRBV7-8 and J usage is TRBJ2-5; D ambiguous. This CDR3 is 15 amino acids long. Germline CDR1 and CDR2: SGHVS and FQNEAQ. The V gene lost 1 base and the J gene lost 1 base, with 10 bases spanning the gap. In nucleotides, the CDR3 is TGTGCCAGCAGCTTAGGACGGAGCCTCCAAGAGACCCAGTACTTC. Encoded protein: CASSLGRSLQETQYF.

The CDR3 DNA sequence: TGCGCCAGCAGCCCGGACAGGGGGCACGAGACCCAGTACTTC. Amino acid sequence: CASSPDRGHETQYF. This chain uses TRBV5-1 with TRBJ2-5, with TRBD1 matching over 11 bases. The CDR3 extends over 14 amino acids. Germline assignment: CDR1 SGHRS and CDR2 YFSETQ. J lost 5 bases, V lost 4 bases, and 4 bases had no gene match.

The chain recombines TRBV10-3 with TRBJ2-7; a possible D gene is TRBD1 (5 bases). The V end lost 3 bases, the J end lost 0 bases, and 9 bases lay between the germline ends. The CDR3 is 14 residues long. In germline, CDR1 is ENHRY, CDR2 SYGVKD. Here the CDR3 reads CAISDMDTSYEQYF. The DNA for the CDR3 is TGTGCCATCAGTGATATGGACACCTCCTACGAGCAGTACTTC.

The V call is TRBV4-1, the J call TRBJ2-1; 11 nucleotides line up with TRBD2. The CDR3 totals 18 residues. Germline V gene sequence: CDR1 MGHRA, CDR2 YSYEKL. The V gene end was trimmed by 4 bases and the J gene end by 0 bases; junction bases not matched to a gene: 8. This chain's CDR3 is CASSRSIAGGSSYNEQFF. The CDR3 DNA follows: TGCGCCAGCAGCCGTTCTATAGCGGGAGGGAGCTCCTACAATGAGCAGTTCTTC.

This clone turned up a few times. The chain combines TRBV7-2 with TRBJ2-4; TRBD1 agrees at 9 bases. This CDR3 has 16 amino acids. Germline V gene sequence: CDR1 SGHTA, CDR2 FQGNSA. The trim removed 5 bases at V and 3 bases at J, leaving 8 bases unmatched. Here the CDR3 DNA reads TGTGCCAGCAGCGTCCGGACAGGGGAGGGCAAAAACATTCAGTACTTC. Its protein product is CASSVRTGEGKNIQYF. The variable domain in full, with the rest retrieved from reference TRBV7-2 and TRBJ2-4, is GAGVSQSPSNKVTEKGKDVELRCDPISGHTALYWYRQSLGQGLEFLIYFQGNSAPDKSGLPSDRFSAERTGGSVSTLTIQRTQQEDSAVYLCASSVRTGEGKNIQYFGAGTRLSVL.

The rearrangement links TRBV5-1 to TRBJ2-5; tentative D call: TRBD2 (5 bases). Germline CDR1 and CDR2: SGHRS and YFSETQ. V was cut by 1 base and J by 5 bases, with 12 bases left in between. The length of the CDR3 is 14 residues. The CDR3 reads CASSLSSGRETQYF. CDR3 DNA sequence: TGCGCCAGCAGCTTGTCGAGCGGAAGGGAGACCCAGTACTTC.

The CDR3 protein is CASSNNRGDISGNTIYF. CDR3 nucleotides: TGTGCCAGCAGCAACAACAGGGGGGACATCTCTGGAAACACCATATATTTT. This sequence joins TRBV9 and TRBJ1-3, with 8 bases that match TRBD1. Looked up from germline, CDR1 is SGDLS and CDR2 is YYNGEE. The CDR3 extends over 17 amino acids. With 4 bases clipped from V and 0 bases from J, the junction kept 9 bases outside the gene matches.

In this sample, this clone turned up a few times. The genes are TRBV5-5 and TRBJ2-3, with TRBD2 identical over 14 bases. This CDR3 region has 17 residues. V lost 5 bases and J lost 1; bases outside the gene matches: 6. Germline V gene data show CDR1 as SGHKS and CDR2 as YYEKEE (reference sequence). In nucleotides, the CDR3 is TGTGCCAGCAGGTCAGAGGGACTAGCGGGGGGCACAGATACGCAGTATTTT. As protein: CASRSEGLAGGTDTQYF.

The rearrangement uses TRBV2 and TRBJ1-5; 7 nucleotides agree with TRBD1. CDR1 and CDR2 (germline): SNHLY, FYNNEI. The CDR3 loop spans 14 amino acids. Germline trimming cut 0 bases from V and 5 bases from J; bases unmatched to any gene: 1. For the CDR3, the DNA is TGTGCCAGCAGTGAAGCGACAGGGTATCAGCCCCAGCATTTT. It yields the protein CASSEATGYQPQHF. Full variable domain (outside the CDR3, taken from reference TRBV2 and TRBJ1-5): EPEVTQTPSHQVTQMGQEVILRCVPISNHLYFYWYRQILGQKVEFLVSFYNNEISEKSEIFDDQFSVERPDGSNFTLKIRSTKLEDSAMYFCASSEATGYQPQHFGDGTRLSIL.

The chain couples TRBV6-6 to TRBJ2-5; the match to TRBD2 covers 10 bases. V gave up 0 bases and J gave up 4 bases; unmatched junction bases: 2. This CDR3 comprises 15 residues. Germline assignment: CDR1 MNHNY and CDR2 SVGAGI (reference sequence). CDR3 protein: CASSYSVAGGETQYF. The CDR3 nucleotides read TGTGCCAGCAGTTACTCCGTAGCGGGAGGAGAGACCCAGTACTTC.

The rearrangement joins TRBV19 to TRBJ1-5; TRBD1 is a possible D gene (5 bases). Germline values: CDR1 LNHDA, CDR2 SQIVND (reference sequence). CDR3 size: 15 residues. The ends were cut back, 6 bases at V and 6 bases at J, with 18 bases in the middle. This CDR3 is CASSVDQGLSQPQHF. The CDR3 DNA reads TGTGCCAGTAGCGTAGACCAGGGATTAAGTCAGCCCCAGCATTTT.

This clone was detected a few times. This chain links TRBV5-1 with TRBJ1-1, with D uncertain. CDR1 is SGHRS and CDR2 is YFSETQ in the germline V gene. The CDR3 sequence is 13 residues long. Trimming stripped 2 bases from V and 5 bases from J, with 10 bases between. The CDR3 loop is CASSFGESTEAFF. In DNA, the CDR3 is TGCGCCAGCAGCTTCGGGGAGTCGACTGAAGCTTTCTTT.

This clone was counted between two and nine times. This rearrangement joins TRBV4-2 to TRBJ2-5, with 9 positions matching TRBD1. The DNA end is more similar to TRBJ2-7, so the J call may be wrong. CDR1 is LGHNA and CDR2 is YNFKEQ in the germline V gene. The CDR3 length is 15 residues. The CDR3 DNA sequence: TGTGCCAGCAGCCAACGTACAGGGGGCGCGTACGAGCAGTACTTC. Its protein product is CASSQRTGGAYEQYF.

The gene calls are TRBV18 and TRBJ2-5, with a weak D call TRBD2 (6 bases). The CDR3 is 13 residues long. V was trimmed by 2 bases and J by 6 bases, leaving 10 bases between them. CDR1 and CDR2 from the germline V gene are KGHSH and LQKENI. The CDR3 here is CASSPGTLKTQYF. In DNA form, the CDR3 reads TGTGCCAGCTCACCAGGGACTTTGAAGACCCAGTACTTC.

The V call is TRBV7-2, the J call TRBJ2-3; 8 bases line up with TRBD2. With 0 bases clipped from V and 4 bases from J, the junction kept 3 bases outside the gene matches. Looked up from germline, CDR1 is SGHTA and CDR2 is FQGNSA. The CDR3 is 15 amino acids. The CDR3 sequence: CASSLASGEADTQYF. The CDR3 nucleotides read TGTGCCAGCAGCTTAGCTAGCGGGGAGGCAGATACGCAGTATTTT.